This T cell receptor beta chain stems from a study of T cell changes during pregnancy in multiple sclerosis. Trimming removed 1 base at V and 6 bases at J, with 11 bases between. The CDR3 runs 15 residues. Germline V gene sequence: CDR1 SGHNT, CDR2 YYREEE (reference sequence). Sequencing used immunoSEQ multiplex PCR; TCRdb keeps in-frame clones, though not all of them. The table lists roughly 42,000 clones, about 89% of them singletons. The source of this sequence is a female donor with multiple sclerosis, enrolled in a pregnancy study. The chain joins TRBV5-4 to TRBJ1-6; D unclear. The sample in question was CD4+ T cells from peripheral blood mononuclear cells, obtained before pregnancy. The CDR3 protein is CASSLSVQINSPLHF. The CDR3 DNA follows: TGTGCCAGCAGCTTGTCGGTACAGATTAATTCACCCCTCCACTTT.